This is a list of T cell receptor beta chains from one sample in a study of blood T cell repertoires in COVID-19. Some clones are missing from TCRdb's copy, which holds only in-frame ones; the method was immunoSEQ multiplex PCR. The sample holds 310,000 or so clones; roughly 87% are singletons and the top ten take about 8.9%. Source material: PBMCs or T cells enriched from blood (not recorded which). The source of these receptors is a woman aged 18-35 years who had recovered from COVID-19. The CDR3 runs from the conserved cysteine through the conserved F or W. The D gene is left open where the match is weak. Expanded clones are given a class, and other clones once, few, many or no size at all.

D gene,clone size,V gene,J gene,CDR3 DNA,CDR3 protein
.,.,TRBV18,TRBJ1-5,TGTGCCAGCTCACTGGACAGTCATCAGCCCCAGCATTTT,CASSLDSHQPQHF
TRBD1,.,TRBV28,TRBJ1-5,TGTGCCAGCAGCAACCCAGGGGGCGTAGGTAGCAATCAGCCCCAGCATTTT,CASSNPGGVGSNQPQHF
.,.,TRBV7-9,TRBJ1-4,TGTGCCAGCAGCCGGAGATCGGCATCTAATGAAAAACTGTTTTTT,CASSRRSASNEKLFF
TRBD1,.,TRBV5-5,TRBJ2-1,TGTGCCAGCAGCTCGGACAGGGGGCTTTTACATGAGCAGTTCTTC,CASSSDRGLLHEQFF
.,.,TRBV7-9,TRBJ1-1,TGTGCCAGCAGCCCTTGGGCCCGGACTGAAGCTTTCTTT,CASSPWARTEAFF
.,.,TRBV6-1,TRBJ1-2,TGTGCCAGCAGTGAAGCAATAGCCTATGGCTACACCTTC,CASSEAIAYGYTF
.,.,TRBV7-7,TRBJ1-1,TGTGCCAGCAGCTTAGCGACAGACACTGAAGCTTTCTTT,CASSLATDTEAFF
TRBD2,.,TRBV6-4,TRBJ2-1,TGTGCCAGCAGTGACGGGCTAGCGGGGGGGCATGAGCAGTTCTTC,CASSDGLAGGHEQFF
.,.,TRBV7-9,TRBJ2-2,TGTGCCAGCAGCTTTGGGGGCACGGAGCTGTTTTTT,CASSFGGTELFF
TRBD1,.,TRBV25-1,TRBJ1-2,TGTGCCAGCAGTCCTCGAACAGGGGAATTTAATGGCTACACCTTC,CASSPRTGEFNGYTF
.,few,TRBV2,TRBJ1-1,TGTGCCAGCAGCGCGCAGGGACTGCGGAACACTGAAGCTTTCTTT,CASSAQGLRNTEAFF
.,.,TRBV4-2,TRBJ2-1,TGTGCCAGCAGCCAGGGACTTTCGGCCTACAATGAGCAGTTCTTC,CASSQGLSAYNEQFF
.,.,TRBV6-5,TRBJ2-7,TGTGCATGCGGGGCCGCTTCACGGGGCGAGCAGTACTTC,CACGAASRGEQYF
.,.,TRBV20-1,TRBJ2-1,TGCAGTGCTAGAAGCAACAATGAGCAGTTCTTC,CSARSNNEQFF
.,.,TRBV5-1,TRBJ1-1,TGCGCCAGCAGGGGTTTCGATCGAGGCCCCGAGAACACTGAAGCTTTCTTT,CASRGFDRGPENTEAFF
TRBD1,.,TRBV7-6,TRBJ2-1,TGTGCCAGCAGCTTAGCACCCGGCCAGGGGGCGAATGAGCAGTTCTTC,CASSLAPGQGANEQFF
TRBD2,.,TRBV9,TRBJ2-1,TGTGCCAGCAGCGTCGCCGGGAGGGATAATGAGCAGTTCTTC,CASSVAGRDNEQFF
.,once,TRBV5-4,TRBJ1-2,TGTGCCAGCAGCAATCAGGGCTATGGCTACACCTTC,CASSNQGYGYTF
TRBD1,few,TRBV19,TRBJ1-2,TGTGCCAGTGGCCGGGACAGGGATGGCTACACCTTC,CASGRDRDGYTF
.,.,TRBV2,TRBJ2-7,TGTGCCAGCAGTGAATCTGGGGCCGACCCCTACGAGCAGTACTTC,CASSESGADPYEQYF
.,.,TRBV5-1,TRBJ1-4,TGCGCCAGCAGCTCAAGACAGGTCGCTTCAACTAATGAAAAACTGTTTTTT,CASSSRQVASTNEKLFF
TRBD2,.,TRBV19,TRBJ2-7,TGTGCCAGTAGTATTTCCCCTCTAGCGGGAAAGGTTTTCGAGCAGTACTTC,CASSISPLAGKVFEQYF
.,few,TRBV5-4,TRBJ2-7,TGTGCCAGCAGCTCCGGGGACAACTCCTACGAGCAGTACTTC,CASSSGDNSYEQYF
.,.,TRBV11-2,TRBJ1-5,TGTGCCAGCAGCTTAGATCCCAATAGCAATCAGCCCCAGCATTTT,CASSLDPNSNQPQHF
TRBD1,.,TRBV3-1/TRBV3-2,TRBJ1-2,TGTGCCAGCAGCCAAGAGGCAGGGGGCGTTGGCTACACCTTC,CASSQEAGGVGYTF
TRBD2,.,TRBV4-3,TRBJ2-3,TGCGCCAGCAGCCAAAGGACTAGCGCTATCACAGATACGCAGTATTTT,CASSQRTSAITDTQYF
.,.,TRBV4-1,TRBJ2-6,TGCGCCAGCAGCCAAGACCTAGGGAGCTCTGGGGCCAACGTCCTGACTTTC,CASSQDLGSSGANVLTF
TRBD1,.,TRBV28,TRBJ1-5,TGTGCCAGCAGTTCCCCACAGGGGTGGGCTCAGCCCCAGCATTTT,CASSSPQGWAQPQHF
TRBD2,.,TRBV7-9,TRBJ2-3,TGTGCCAGCAGCTCAGGCGGGGGGGCCGCAGATACGCAGTATTTT,CASSSGGGAADTQYF
.,few,TRBV7-2,TRBJ2-1,TGTGCCAGCAGCTTAAGACTGGGTGAGCAGTTCTTC,CASSLRLGEQFF
.,once,TRBV2,TRBJ1-2,TGTGCCAGCAGTGGAACAGTCTATGGCTACACCTTC,CASSGTVYGYTF
TRBD2,.,TRBV4-3,TRBJ2-1,TGCGCCAGCAGCCACGGTACTAGCGGGAGTGGGTACAATGAGCAGTTCTTC,CASSHGTSGSGYNEQFF
TRBD1,.,TRBV29-1,TRBJ1-3,TGCAGCGTCAGGGGGCAAGGAAACACCATATATTTT,CSVRGQGNTIYF
TRBD1,once,TRBV7-3,TRBJ2-6,TGTGCCAGCAGCCGGACAGGGAAGGTGGCTGGGGCCAACGTCCTGACTTTC,CASSRTGKVAGANVLTF